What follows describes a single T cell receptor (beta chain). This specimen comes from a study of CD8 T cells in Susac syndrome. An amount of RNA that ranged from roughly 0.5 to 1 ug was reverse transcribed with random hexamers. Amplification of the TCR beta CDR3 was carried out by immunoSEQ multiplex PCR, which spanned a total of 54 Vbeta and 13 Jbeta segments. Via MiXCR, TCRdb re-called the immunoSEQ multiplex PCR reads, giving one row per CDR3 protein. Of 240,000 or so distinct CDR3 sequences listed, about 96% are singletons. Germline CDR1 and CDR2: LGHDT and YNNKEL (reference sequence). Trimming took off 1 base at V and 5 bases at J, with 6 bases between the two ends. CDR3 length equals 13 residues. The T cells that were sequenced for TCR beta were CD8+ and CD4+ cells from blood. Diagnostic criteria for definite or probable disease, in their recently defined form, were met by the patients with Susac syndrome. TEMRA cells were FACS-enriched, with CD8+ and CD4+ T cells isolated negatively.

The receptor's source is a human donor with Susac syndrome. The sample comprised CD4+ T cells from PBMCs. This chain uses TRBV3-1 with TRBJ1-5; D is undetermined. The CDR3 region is CASSQGGDQPQHF. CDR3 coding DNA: TGTGCCAGCAGCCAAGGGGGAGATCAGCCCCAGCATTTT.